This T cell receptor (beta chain) was observed in a study of T cells in Graves' hyperthyroidism and ophthalmopathy (dated by TCRdb to the late 2010s). Turning to the overall study: Peripheral blood was collected at initial diagnosis, before any treatment. The roughly 100 discovery patients were randomly divided into training and test sets at a 7:3 ratio. TCR V-J signatures able to tell the groups apart were searched for in a discovery cohort of 100 or so patients, of whom 40 to 45 had Graves' ophthalmopathy and roughly 57 had stable Graves' hyperthyroidism. In addition, the study compared T-cell repertoires in thyroid tissue and in blood from roughly six Graves' hyperthyroidism patients. The paper describes TCR Vbeta CDR3 sequencing of some 130 peripheral blood samples, made up of about 41 ophthalmopathy patients, approximately 73 hyperthyroidism patients and 17 progressor patients. Following sampling, methimazole starting at 30 mg daily was given to hyperthyroidism patients, and high-dose intravenous methylprednisolone was given to ophthalmopathy patients. Prospective prediction of ophthalmopathy was tested in an independent validation cohort consisting of 18 to 20 hyperthyroidism patients and around 16 patients who later progressed to ophthalmopathy.

Points the paper makes about the study in general: In validation, progression to ophthalmopathy was predicted by the model with more than 65% sensitivity and 72.22% specificity, a median of approximately 7.1 months before onset. Most expanded thyroid clonotypes (frequency above 0.001) were also detected in blood, suggesting blood repertoires may reflect thyroid immune responses. Sample size was not statistically predetermined, and blinding of investigators to group allocation was not performed. A 13 V-J signature model separated ophthalmopathy from stable hyperthyroidism, with nearly 90% sensitivity and approximately 81% specificity in cross-validation and 80%/75% in testing.

This clonotype was counted only a few times. Its antigen remains undetermined. Base qualities are not recorded, but no much larger clone differs from it by a single base. Stable Graves' hyperthyroidism was defined as no progression to ophthalmopathy during 18 months of follow-up. The hyperthyroidism patients were between 18 and 65 years old and newly diagnosed, with a disease duration of less than 2 months. Any patient with an uncontrolled infection, another autoimmune disease, pregnancy or lactation was excluded. Clinical symptoms, serum thyroxine and TRAb, thyroid ultrasound, and orbital computed tomography formed the basis for the diagnoses. Ficoll-Paque density gradient centrifugation was used to isolate PBMCs from under 11 ml of fresh peripheral blood. Total RNA was extracted with Trizol reagent, and quality was checked on an Agilent 2100 Bioanalyzer. Sequences SQVTM (CDR1) and ANQGSEA (CDR2) are obtained from the germline V gene. Its CDR3 holds 15 amino acids, cysteine through phenylalanine. The DNA shown is the 45-base CDR3, in frame from base 1. For this chain, trimming is 5 bases at the V end and 4 bases at the J end, and the number of junction bases without a gene match is 9.

TCR beta CDR3 regions were amplified from RNA transcripts. For the first round of RT-PCR on the TCR CDR3, the HTBI primer set was used together with the Qiagen OneStep RT-PCR kit. Libraries were constructed in a second round of multiplex PCR, after which size selection and purification were carried out. Sequencing of the libraries was done on an Illumina HiSeq2000 using paired-end 100 bp reads. Per the authors' processing: SOAPnuke was used to process the raw data, throwing out any read that contained adapters or uncalled bases, had a mean Phred below 15, or lacked an exact constant-primer or identifier match. COPE v1.2.5 was used to merge high-quality paired reads, and clonotypes were defined as unique nucleotide sequences. Clonotypes were aligned to IMGT TRBV, TRBD and TRBJ reference segments using MiTCR v1.1. The analysis was restricted to V-J combinations with a frequency above 0.0001, which together covered 99.2% of the repertoires. The TCS score was defined as the ratio of F50 (clonal expansion) to E x V (chaos), calculated using BLOSUM62-based TCRdist between CDR3 peptides within each V-J. Welch's t-statistics and random forest reduced several hundred V-J features to about 13, which were used in a naive Bayes classifier (R e1071). The Morisita-Horn index was used to measure how similar the thyroid and blood repertoires were. The public sequencing data were trimmed at Q25 with fastp and processed into clonotypes with MiXCR by TCRdb, which kept only in-frame beta chains. Each entry is one CDR3 protein sequence, shown with its most common DNA and genes. The V and J calls and clone size come from TCRdb's table, not from the authors' own analysis. The sample table lists 800,000 or so distinct CDR3 sequences, 38% of them with a count of one. Clones ranked in the top ten supply roughly 8.3% of the sample.

Input material: blood. This clonotype was obtained from a man aged 18 to 30 with Graves' hyperthyroidism. The chain is assembled from TRBV29-1 and TRBJ2-2, and TRBD1 aligns with 8 junction nucleotides. The CDR3 region: CSVLMRDRSTGELFF. The DNA reads TGCAGCGTTCTTATGCGGGACAGGTCCACCGGGGAGCTGTTTTTT.